The present T cell receptor beta chain was sequenced within a study of CD8 T cells in Susac syndrome. Sequencing of TCR beta covered CD8+ and CD4+ T cells obtained from blood. RNA, at roughly 0.5 to 1 ug, was reverse transcribed with random hexamers. Amplification of TCR beta CDR3 was carried out by immunoSEQ multiplex PCR, which covered 54 Vbeta and 13 Jbeta segments. TCRdb processed the immunoSEQ multiplex PCR reads anew with MiXCR; each CDR3 protein has one entry. This repertoire shows 330,000 or so distinct CDR3 sequences, approximately 85% found once; its top ten account for approximately 0.2%. The CDR3 has 17 residues. The V and J ends lost 8 bases and 4 bases, in that order; junction bases with no gene match: 8. Germline V gene lookup returns CDR1 WSHSY and CDR2 SAAADI.

The sequence was obtained from a human donor with multiple sclerosis. The source material was CD8+ T cells from PBMCs. The chain has TRBV10-2 and TRBJ2-2; TRBD2 aligns across 15 bases. The CDR3 is CASEGLAGGSVTGELFF. Written as DNA, the CDR3 is TGCGCCAGCGAAGGACTAGCGGGAGGGTCGGTCACCGGGGAGCTGTTTTTT.